These 29 T cell receptor beta chains share one sample of origin, sequenced in a study of blood T cells in healthy people across ages (dated by TCRdb to between 2015 and 2016). The library was produced with 5' RACE. These reads were obtained on an Illumina HiSeq 2500. A second roughly 7 to 12 cycle PCR used a sample-barcoded 5' primer and a J-beta primer mix. TCRdb reran the public reads through fastp at Q25 and MiXCR, keeping productive beta chains. Rows matching on CDR3 protein sequence are summarized as one entry with the most common DNA and genes. The sample profile shows some 1.4 million distinct CDR3 sequences; 35% to 45% of them were found once. Approximately 7.9% of the sample is held by the ten biggest clonotypes. The sequenced sample consisted of blood. Receptors originate from a woman aged 18-29 years in good health.

This clonotype was observed a single time. This chain links TRBV6-1 with TRBJ1-5, with 8 bases matching TRBD1. Trimming removed 6 bases from V and 0 bases from J; junction bases left unmatched: 1. The length of the CDR3 is 14 residues. Germline loops: CDR1 MNHNS, CDR2 SASEGT. The CDR3 coding sequence is TGTGCCAGCAGACAGGGGGTTAGCAATCAGCCCCAGCATTTT. It encodes CASRQGVSNQPQHF.

With respect to this clonotype: One junction end does not reproduce the germline sequence, and a read error may be involved. The rearrangement joins TRBV12-3 or TRBV12-4 to TRBJ2-7; a weak D match, TRBD1 (6 bases). CDR3 length equals 15 residues. DNA for the CDR3: TGTGCCAGCAGACTGACAGGAAGTGCAGTCTACGGGCAGTACTTC. Translation gives CASRLTGSAVYGQYF.

This clonotype was seen a handful of times. The chain links TRBV27 to TRBJ2-3, with 14 nucleotides matching TRBD2. Losses at the gene ends were 8 bases for V and 5 bases for J; bases not matched to a gene: 9. The germline V gene encodes CDR1 MNHEY and CDR2 SMNVEV (reference sequence). The CDR3 loop spans 16 amino acids. The CDR3 DNA reads as TGTGCCAGCCACACCGGACTAGCGGGAGGTAAAGATACGCAGTATTTT. It translates to CASHTGLAGGKDTQYF.

The chain combines TRBV20-1 with TRBJ1-1; 10 bases are shared with TRBD1. The CDR3 has 14 residues. V shed 7 bases and J 4 bases; nucleotides not matched to a gene: 9. Per the germline V gene, CDR1 is DFQATT and CDR2 is SNEGSKA (reference sequence). The CDR3 DNA reads as TGCAGTGTCAGACAGGGGGCGACGACCACTGAAGCTTTCTTT. This sequence encodes CSVRQGATTTEAFF.

This chain links TRBV25-1 with TRBJ1-1; the match to TRBD1 covers 7 bases. The germline gives CDR1 MGHDK, CDR2 SYGVNS. The CDR3 extends over 15 amino acids. J lost 5 bases, V lost 10 bases, and 16 bases had no gene match. The CDR3 here is CATGQAVKGLTEAFF. In DNA form, the CDR3 reads TGTGCCACAGGACAGGCTGTCAAGGGCTTAACTGAAGCTTTCTTT.

This clonotype appeared a single time. This rearrangement joins TRBV20-1 to TRBJ1-2, with no clear D. This CDR3 is built from 14 residues. The germline V gene has CDR1 DFQATT and CDR2 SNEGSKA (reference sequence). V was clipped by 0 bases and J by 0 bases, with 8 bases between them. CDR3 region: CSARDYASNYGYTF. The CDR3 coding sequence is TGCAGTGCTAGAGATTACGCCTCTAACTATGGCTACACCTTC.

J is TRBJ1-1 and V is TRBV7-9, with unresolved D. This CDR3 is 15 amino acids long. V dropped 1 base and J dropped 0 bases, with 9 bases sitting between them. Germline lookup yields CDR1 SEHNR and CDR2 FQNEAQ (reference sequence). The CDR3 DNA reads TGTGCCAGCAGCTTAGTATGGGAAATGAACACTGAAGCTTTCTTT. Translated: CASSLVWEMNTEAFF.

CDR3 in amino acids: CASSLGFSDANPGETQYF. The DNA for the CDR3 is TGTGCCAGCAGCTTAGGGTTTTCTGACGCAAATCCGGGGGAGACCCAGTACTTC. The rearrangement links TRBV11-2 to TRBJ2-5; weak D call: TRBD2 (5 bases). The germline V gene has CDR1 SGHAT and CDR2 FQNNGV. Trimming shortened V by 1 base and J by 5 bases, and 23 bases separated the two germline ends. This CDR3 contains 18 residues.

CDR3 in DNA: TGCAGTGCCGACCTTCAGGGCACAGATACGCAGTATTTT. It yields the protein CSADLQGTDTQYF. V is TRBV20-1 and J is TRBJ2-3; D unclear. The V end was cut by 6 bases, the J end by 1 base, with 11 bases between. Per the germline V gene, CDR1 is DFQATT and CDR2 is SNEGSKA (reference sequence). CDR3 size: 13 residues.

The chain carries TRBV15 and TRBJ2-1; 11 bases line up with TRBD2. The junction had 4 bases not matched to a gene; V was cut back by 1 base and J by 8 bases. Looked up from germline, CDR1 is LNHNV and CDR2 is YYDKDF (reference sequence). The CDR3 contains 15 residues. CDR3 bases: TGTGCCACCAGCAGAGCACTAGCGGGAGCCGATGAGCAGTTCTTC. It specifies CATSRALAGADEQFF.

The chain is built from TRBV10-2 and TRBJ2-5, with a weak D call TRBD1 (5 bases). V gave up 0 bases and J gave up 7 bases, with 9 bases separating them. The germline gives CDR1 WSHSY, CDR2 SAAADI. The CDR3 has 13 amino acids. CDR3 DNA sequence: TGCGCCAGCAGTGAGTCTGCGCAGGGGACCCAGTACTTC. It translates to CASSESAQGTQYF.

The J gene is TRBJ2-3, the V gene TRBV5-1, with TRBD1 matching over 7 bases. The germline V gene has CDR1 SGHRS and CDR2 YFSETQ. The CDR3 consists of 12 residues. Unmatched junction bases numbered 6, after V lost 4 bases and J lost 10 bases. The CDR3 nucleotides read TGCGCCAGCAGCCCAAGACAGGGCCCGCAGTATTTT. Translation: CASSPRQGPQYF.

The chain is built from TRBV12-3 or TRBV12-4 and TRBJ2-3; tentatively, D is TRBD1 or TRBD2 (5 bases each). Trimming stripped 7 bases from V and 8 bases from J, with 19 bases between. The CDR3 totals 14 residues. CDR3 residues: CASTPRGERRTQYF. CDR3 bases: TGTGCCAGCACCCCGCGAGGGGAAAGGCGTACGCAGTATTTT.

This clonotype was observed a few times. The chain combines TRBV28 with TRBJ2-7; a weak D match, TRBD1 (5 bases). Trimming stripped 7 bases from V and 0 bases from J, with 13 bases between. This CDR3 region has 14 residues. Germline V gene data show CDR1 as MDHEN and CDR2 as SYDVKM. CDR3 in DNA: TGTGCCAGCAATCCCCAGGGATCCTCCTACGAGCAGTACTTC. This sequence encodes CASNPQGSSYEQYF.

The chain joins TRBV3-1 to TRBJ2-1, with 15 bases identical to TRBD2. Germline assignment: CDR1 LGHDT and CDR2 YNNKEL (reference sequence). The CDR3 consists of 15 residues. V dropped 4 bases and J dropped 8; count of bases not matched to a gene: 3. CDR3 nucleotide sequence: TGTGCCAGCAGCCCTGGACTAGCGGGGGGGCATGAGCAGTTCTTC. Translation: CASSPGLAGGHEQFF.

In this sample, this clonotype turned up a few times. J is TRBJ1-2 and V is TRBV6-5, with a tentative D call TRBD1 (5 bases). V shed 8 bases and J shed 8 bases, with 18 bases lying between them. Per the germline V gene, CDR1 is MNHEY and CDR2 is SVGAGI. This CDR3 comprises 13 residues. The CDR3 region has the DNA TGTGCCAGCCGGTGGTCCGGGGCGCCGGGCTACACCTTC. It specifies CASRWSGAPGYTF.

The V and J genes are TRBV7-9 and TRBJ2-6, with D perhaps TRBD2 (5 bases). CDR3 length equals 18 residues. The V end was cut by 5 bases, the J end by 2 bases, with 19 bases between. Germline assignment: CDR1 SEHNR and CDR2 FQNEAQ (reference sequence). CDR3 coding DNA: TGTGCCAGCAGCAACCCCCCCCGGGGTTCTACTGGGGCCAACGTCCTGACTTTC. The encoded protein is CASSNPPRGSTGANVLTF.

In its sample, this clonotype was seen many times. V and J are TRBV10-3 and TRBJ2-3, with unresolved D. Germline assignment: CDR1 ENHRY and CDR2 SYGVKD. This CDR3 has 14 residues. The V and J ends lost 6 bases and 2 bases respectively, with 12 bases between them. CDR3 DNA sequence: TGTGCCATCAGCGAAAGCGAGATCACAGATACGCAGTATTTT. Translated, it gives CAISESEITDTQYF.

This clonotype was found a few times. V is TRBV6-2 or TRBV6-3 and J is TRBJ2-7; the match to TRBD1 covers 9 bases. V gave up 0 bases and J gave up 6 bases; unmatched junction bases: 9. The germline CDR1 and CDR2 sequences are MNHEY and SVGEGT. This CDR3 comprises 16 residues. This chain's CDR3 is CASSYSPGTGKGEQYF. Here the CDR3 DNA reads TGTGCCAGCAGTTACTCCCCCGGGACAGGGAAGGGCGAGCAGTACTTC.

This clonotype has just a few counts. This chain joins TRBV4-2 and TRBJ2-5; D gene unclear. The CDR3 has 15 residues. V lost 0 bases, J lost 1 base, and 9 bases lay in between. CDR1 and CDR2 from the germline V gene are LGHNA and YNFKEQ. CDR3 nucleotides: TGTGCCAGCAGCCAAGATAGCCCAGCCCAAGAGACCCAGTACTTC. Its translation is CASSQDSPAQETQYF.

The chain uses TRBV9 and TRBJ1-1; 8 positions agree with TRBD1. V dropped 3 bases and J dropped 1; count of bases not matched to a gene: 8. Germline values: CDR1 SGDLS, CDR2 YYNGEE. CDR3 length: 16 residues. CDR3 nucleotide sequence: TGTGCCAGCAGCGCTCCGACAGGGGAAAGGAACACTGAAGCTTTCTTT. Translating it yields CASSAPTGERNTEAFF.

Of note for this clonotype: The junction departs from germline at one end; a sequencing error may be responsible. DNA of the CDR3: TGTGCCGGCAGCCTAATCGAAGGACTAGCCGACCAAGAGACCCAGTACTTC. Translation gives CAGSLIEGLADQETQYF. The chain links TRBV14 to TRBJ2-4; 8 positions match TRBD2. The assigned J gene may be wrong: the sequence end matches TRBJ2-5 better. The CDR3 is 17 amino acids. Germline V gives CDR1 SGHDN, CDR2 FVKESK.

The CDR3 spells CASSHRQGPMTNNEQFF. Written as DNA, the CDR3 is TGCGCCAGCAGCCACCGGCAGGGACCGATGACAAACAATGAGCAGTTCTTC. The gene calls are TRBV4-1 and TRBJ2-1, with D tentatively TRBD1 or TRBD2 (5 bases each). V lost 3 bases and J lost 5, with 20 bases in between. Looked up from germline, CDR1 is MGHRA and CDR2 is YSYEKL. This CDR3 is built from 17 residues.

The V call is TRBV6-5, the J call TRBJ1-1, with D perhaps TRBD1 (5 bases). Germline CDR1 is MNHEY and CDR2 is SVGAGI. The CDR3 is 13 amino acids. With 5 bases removed from V and 5 bases from J, the gap between germline ends came to 12 bases. The CDR3 region has the DNA TGTGCCAGCAGTGATTCATCAGGGACTGAAGCTTTCTTT. Residues: CASSDSSGTEAFF.

V gene TRBV6-2 or TRBV6-3 combines with J gene TRBJ2-2, with unresolved D. CDR3 length: 10 residues. Trimming cost V 7 bases and J 6 bases, with 3 bases left between them. The V gene's germline CDR1 is MNHEY and CDR2 SVGEGT. The CDR3 region has the DNA TGTGCCAGCATGGCCGGGGAGCTGTTTTTT. Amino acids: CASMAGELFF.

The chain has TRBV4-2 and TRBJ1-4; TRBD1 aligns across 9 bases. The germline CDR1 and CDR2 sequences are LGHNA and YNFKEQ. CDR3 length equals 15 residues. The ends lost 2 bases at V and 6 bases at J; junction bases unmatched: 4. CDR3 loop: CASSQTGGADEKLFF. The CDR3 region has the DNA TGTGCCAGCAGCCAAACAGGGGGCGCGGATGAAAAACTGTTTTTT.

The chain recombines TRBV11-2 with TRBJ2-5; D is unclear. Germline lookup yields CDR1 SGHAT and CDR2 FQNNGV. The CDR3 is made up of 15 amino acids. The V end lost 4 bases, the J end lost 4 bases, and 16 bases lay between the germline ends. The CDR3 DNA reads as TGTGCCAGCAGCTGGGGTTCTTATAGCCCAGAGACCCAGTACTTC. Residues: CASSWGSYSPETQYF. Drawing the rest from reference TRBV11-2 and TRBJ2-5, the complete variable domain is EAGVAQSPRYKIIEKRQSVAFWCNPISGHATLYWYQQILGQGPKLLIQFQNNGVVDDSQLPKDRFSAERLKGVDSTLKIQPAKLEDSAVYLCASSWGSYSPETQYFGPGTRLLVL.

This clonotype has a single count. V gene TRBV28 combines with J gene TRBJ1-2; D is ambiguous. Germline lookup yields CDR1 MDHEN and CDR2 SYDVKM. The ends were cut back, 6 bases at V and 5 bases at J, with 16 bases in the middle. This CDR3 region has 14 residues. This chain's CDR3 is CASRESVILYGYTF. As DNA, the CDR3 is TGTGCCAGCAGGGAATCGGTTATACTATATGGCTACACCTTC.

This sequence joins TRBV29-1 and TRBJ1-1, with D possibly being TRBD1 (5 bases). This CDR3 region has 16 residues. Germline CDR1 reads SQVTM; CDR2 reads ANQGSEA. Trimming pared 7 bases from V and 0 bases from J, leaving 21 bases between. The CDR3 reads CSARLWGNYMNTEAFF. CDR3 bases: TGCAGCGCAAGATTGTGGGGGAACTACATGAACACTGAAGCTTTCTTT.